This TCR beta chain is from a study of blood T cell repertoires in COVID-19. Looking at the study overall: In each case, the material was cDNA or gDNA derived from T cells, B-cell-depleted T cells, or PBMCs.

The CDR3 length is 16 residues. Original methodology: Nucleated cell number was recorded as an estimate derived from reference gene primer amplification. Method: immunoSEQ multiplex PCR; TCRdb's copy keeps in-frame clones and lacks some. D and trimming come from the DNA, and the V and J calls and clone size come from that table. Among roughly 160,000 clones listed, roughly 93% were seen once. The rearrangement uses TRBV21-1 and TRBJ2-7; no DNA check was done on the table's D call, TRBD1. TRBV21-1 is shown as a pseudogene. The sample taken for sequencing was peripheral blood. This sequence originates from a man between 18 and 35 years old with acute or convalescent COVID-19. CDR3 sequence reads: CASSNSRGQSFYEQYF. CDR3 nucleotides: TGTGCCAGCAGCAATAGCCGGGGACAGAGTTTCTACGAGCAGTACTTC.